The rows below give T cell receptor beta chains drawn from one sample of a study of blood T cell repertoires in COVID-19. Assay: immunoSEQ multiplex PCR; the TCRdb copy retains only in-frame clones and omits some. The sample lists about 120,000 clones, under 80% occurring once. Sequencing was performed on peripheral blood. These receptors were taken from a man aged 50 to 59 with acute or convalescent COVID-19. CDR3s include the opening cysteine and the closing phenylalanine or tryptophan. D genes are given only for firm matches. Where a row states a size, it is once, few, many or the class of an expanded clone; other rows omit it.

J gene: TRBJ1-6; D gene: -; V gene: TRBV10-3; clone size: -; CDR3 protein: CAISGQENSPLHF; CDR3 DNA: TGTGCCATCTCGGGACAAGAAAATTCACCCCTCCACTTT
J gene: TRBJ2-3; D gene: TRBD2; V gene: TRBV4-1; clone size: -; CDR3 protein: CASSQGPAGVRTDTQYF; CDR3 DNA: TGCGCCAGCAGCCAAGGGCCCGCGGGAGTGCGGACAGATACGCAGTATTTT
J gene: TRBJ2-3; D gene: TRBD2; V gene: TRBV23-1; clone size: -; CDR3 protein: CASSPRTSCGTDTQYF; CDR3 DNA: TGCGCCAGCAGTCCGCGGACTAGTTGTGGGACAGATACGCAGTATTTT
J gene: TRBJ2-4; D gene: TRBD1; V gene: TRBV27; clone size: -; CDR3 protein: CASSSWTGPKNIQYF; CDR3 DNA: TGTGCCAGCAGTTCCTGGACAGGTCCCAAAAACATTCAGTACTTC
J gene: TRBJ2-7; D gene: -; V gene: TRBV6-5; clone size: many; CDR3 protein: CASGATAAMGEQYF; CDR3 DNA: TGTGCCAGCGGGGCGACAGCAGCTATGGGCGAGCAGTACTTC
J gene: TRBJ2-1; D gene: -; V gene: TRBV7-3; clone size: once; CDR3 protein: CASSPDSSSYNEQFF; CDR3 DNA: TGTGCCAGCAGCCCGGACTCCAGTTCCTACAATGAGCAGTTCTTC
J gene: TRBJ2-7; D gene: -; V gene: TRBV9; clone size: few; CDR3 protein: CASRDDSSYEQYF; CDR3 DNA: TGTGCCAGCAGGGACGACAGTTCCTACGAGCAGTACTTC
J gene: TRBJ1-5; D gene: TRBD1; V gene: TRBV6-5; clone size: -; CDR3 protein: CASSLDRDAQPQHF; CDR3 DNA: TGTGCCAGCAGTCTTGACAGGGACGCTCAGCCCCAGCATTTT
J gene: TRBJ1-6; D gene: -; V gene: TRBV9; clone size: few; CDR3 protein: CASSVATANSPLHF; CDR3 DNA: TGTGCCAGCAGCGTGGCGACAGCAAATTCACCCCTCCACTTT
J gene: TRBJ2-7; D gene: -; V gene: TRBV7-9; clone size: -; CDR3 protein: CASRPSHSVYYEQYF; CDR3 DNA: TGTGCCAGCAGACCCTCCCACAGTGTCTACTACGAGCAGTACTTC
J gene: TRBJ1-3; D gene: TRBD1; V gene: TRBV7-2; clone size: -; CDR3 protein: CASSFTRGLGNTIYF; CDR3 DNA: TGTGCCAGCAGCTTCACGAGGGGGCTGGGAAACACCATATATTTT
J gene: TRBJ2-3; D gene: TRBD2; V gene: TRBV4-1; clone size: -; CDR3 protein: CASSPGLAASSTDTQYF; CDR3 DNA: TGCGCCAGCAGCCCGGGACTAGCGGCCTCTAGCACAGATACGCAGTATTTT
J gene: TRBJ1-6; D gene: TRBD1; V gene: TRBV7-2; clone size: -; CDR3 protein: CASSTRTGTYSPLHF; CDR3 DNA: TGTGCCAGCAGCACGAGGACAGGGACTTATTCACCCCTCCACTTT
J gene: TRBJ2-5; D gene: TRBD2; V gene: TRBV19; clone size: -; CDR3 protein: CASSRARTSGILGGETQYF; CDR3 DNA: TGTGCCAGTAGTAGAGCCAGGACTAGCGGGATCCTCGGGGGAGAGACCCAGTACTTC
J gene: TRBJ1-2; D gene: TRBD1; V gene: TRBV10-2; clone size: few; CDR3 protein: CASSENMGTGKRYGYTF; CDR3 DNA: TGCGCCAGCAGTGAGAATATGGGGACAGGGAAGAGGTATGGCTACACCTTC
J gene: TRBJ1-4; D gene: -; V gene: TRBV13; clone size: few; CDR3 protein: CASSVAGDGKLFF; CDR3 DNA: TGTGCCAGCAGCGTAGCAGGGGATGGAAAACTGTTTTTT
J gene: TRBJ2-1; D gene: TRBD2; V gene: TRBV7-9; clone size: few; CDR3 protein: CASPRPSGTNEQFF; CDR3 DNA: TGTGCCAGCCCCAGGCCTAGCGGGACAAATGAGCAGTTCTTC
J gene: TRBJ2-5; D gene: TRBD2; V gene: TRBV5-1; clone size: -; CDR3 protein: CASSLAGLAGGKTQYF; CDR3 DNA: TGCGCCAGCAGCTTGGCCGGACTAGCGGGGGGGAAGACCCAGTACTTC
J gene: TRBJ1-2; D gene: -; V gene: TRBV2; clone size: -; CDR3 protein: CASSHRDFYYGYTF; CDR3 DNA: TGTGCCAGCAGTCATAGGGACTTTTACTATGGCTACACCTTC
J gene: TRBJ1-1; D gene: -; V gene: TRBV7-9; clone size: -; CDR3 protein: CASSPQAPGLNTEAFF; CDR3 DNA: TGTGCCAGCAGCCCACAAGCTCCGGGTCTGAACACTGAAGCTTTCTTT
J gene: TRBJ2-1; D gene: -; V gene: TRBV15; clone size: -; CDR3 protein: CATSRPSYNEQFF; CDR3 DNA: TGTGCCACCAGCAGACCATCCTACAATGAGCAGTTCTTC
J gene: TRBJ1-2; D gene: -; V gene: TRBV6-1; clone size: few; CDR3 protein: CASSDVIRGGYGYTF; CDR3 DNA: TGTGCCAGCAGTGATGTTATCAGGGGCGGCTATGGCTACACCTTC
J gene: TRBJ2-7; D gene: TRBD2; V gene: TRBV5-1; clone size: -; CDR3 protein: CASSLGGLAVREQYF; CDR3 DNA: TGCGCCAGCAGCTTAGGTGGGCTAGCGGTGCGCGAGCAGTACTTC
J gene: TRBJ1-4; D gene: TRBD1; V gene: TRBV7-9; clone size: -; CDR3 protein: CASSSYRWDREDRGEKLFF; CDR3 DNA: TGTGCCAGCAGCTCTTACCGCTGGGACAGGGAAGATAGGGGTGAAAAACTGTTTTTT
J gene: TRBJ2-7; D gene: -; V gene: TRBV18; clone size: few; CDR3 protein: CASSETGESYEQYF; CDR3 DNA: TGTGCCAGCTCCGAAACAGGAGAGTCCTACGAGCAGTACTTC
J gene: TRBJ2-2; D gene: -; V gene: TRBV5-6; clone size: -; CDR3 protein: CASSSLAGGGTGELFF; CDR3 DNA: TGTGCCAGCAGCTCCCTCGCGGGTGGCGGCACCGGGGAGCTGTTTTTT
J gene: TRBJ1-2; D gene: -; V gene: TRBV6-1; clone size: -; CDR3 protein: CASSEFRTAYGYTF; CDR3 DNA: TGTGCCAGCAGTGAATTCAGGACTGCCTATGGCTACACCTTC
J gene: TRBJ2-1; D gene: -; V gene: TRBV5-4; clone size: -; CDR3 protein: CASSLAVGANNEQFF; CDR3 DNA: TGTGCCAGCAGCTTGGCGGTGGGGGCGAACAATGAGCAGTTCTTC
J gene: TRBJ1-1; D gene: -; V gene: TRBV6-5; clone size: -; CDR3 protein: CATSGVEAFF; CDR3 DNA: TGTGCCACCTCGGGGGTGGAAGCTTTCTTT
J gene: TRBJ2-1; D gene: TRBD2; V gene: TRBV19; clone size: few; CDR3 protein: CASSWGGRAADEQFF; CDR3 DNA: TGTGCCAGTAGTTGGGGCGGGAGGGCTGCCGATGAGCAGTTCTTC
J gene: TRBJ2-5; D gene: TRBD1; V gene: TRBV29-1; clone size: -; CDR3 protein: CSVEDRVGETQYF; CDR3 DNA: TGCAGCGTGGAGGACAGGGTTGGGGAGACCCAGTACTTC
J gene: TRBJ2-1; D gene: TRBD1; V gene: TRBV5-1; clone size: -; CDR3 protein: CASSLAGQLRNEQFF; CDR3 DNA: TGCGCCAGCAGCTTGGCGGGACAGTTGCGGAATGAGCAGTTCTTC
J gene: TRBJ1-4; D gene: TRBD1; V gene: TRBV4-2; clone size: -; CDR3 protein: CASSQGLTGITNEKLFF; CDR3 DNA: TGTGCCAGCAGCCAAGGGTTGACAGGGATTACTAATGAAAAACTGTTTTTT
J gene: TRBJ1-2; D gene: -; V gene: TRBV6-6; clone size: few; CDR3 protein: CASSNRDFYGYTF; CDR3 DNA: TGTGCCAGCAGTAACCGGGACTTTTATGGCTACACCTTC
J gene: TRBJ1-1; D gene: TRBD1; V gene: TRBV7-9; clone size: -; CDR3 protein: CASSLETGGGNTEAFF; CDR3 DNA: TGTGCCAGCAGCTTAGAGACAGGGGGCGGCAACACTGAAGCTTTCTTT
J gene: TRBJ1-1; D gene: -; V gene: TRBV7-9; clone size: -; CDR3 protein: CASSVSTRFNTEAFF; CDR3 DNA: TGTGCCAGCAGCGTTTCAACAAGATTCAACACTGAAGCTTTCTTT
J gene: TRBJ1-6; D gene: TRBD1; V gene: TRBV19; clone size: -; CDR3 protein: CASSIYRGLNSPLHF; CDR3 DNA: TGTGCCAGTAGTATTTACAGGGGGCTAAATTCACCCCTCCACTTT
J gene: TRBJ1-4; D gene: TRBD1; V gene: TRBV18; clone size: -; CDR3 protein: CASSPADRGEKLFF; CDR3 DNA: TGTGCCAGCTCACCCGCGGACAGGGGAGAAAAACTGTTTTTT
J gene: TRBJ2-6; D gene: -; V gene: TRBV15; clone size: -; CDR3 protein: CATSRDRDGGANVLTF; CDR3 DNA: TGTGCCACCAGCAGAGACAGGGATGGTGGGGCCAACGTCCTGACTTTC
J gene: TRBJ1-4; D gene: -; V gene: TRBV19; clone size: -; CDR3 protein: CASTTTGTAVEKLFF; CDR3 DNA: TGTGCCAGTACCACAACCGGGACTGCTGTTGAAAAACTGTTTTTT
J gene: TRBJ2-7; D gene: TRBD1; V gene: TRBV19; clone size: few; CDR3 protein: CASSIRQGGYEQYF; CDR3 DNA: TGTGCCAGTAGTATACGACAGGGGGGATACGAGCAGTACTTC
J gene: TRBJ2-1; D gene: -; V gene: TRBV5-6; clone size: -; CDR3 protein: CASSFGTLNEQFF; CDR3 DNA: TGTGCCAGCAGCTTCGGGACTCTTAATGAGCAGTTCTTC
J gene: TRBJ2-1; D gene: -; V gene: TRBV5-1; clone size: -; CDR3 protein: CASSFRQGNYNEQFF; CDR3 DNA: TGCGCCAGCAGCTTCAGGCAGGGAAACTACAATGAGCAGTTCTTC
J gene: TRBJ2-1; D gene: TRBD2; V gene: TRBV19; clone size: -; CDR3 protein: CASSRGSGSLDEQFF; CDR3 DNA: TGTGCCAGTAGTCGGGGTAGCGGGAGCCTCGATGAGCAGTTCTTC
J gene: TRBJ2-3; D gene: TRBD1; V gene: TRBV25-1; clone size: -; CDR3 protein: CASSLGQGSADTQYF; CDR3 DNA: TGTGCCAGCAGTCTCGGACAGGGGAGTGCAGATACGCAGTATTTT
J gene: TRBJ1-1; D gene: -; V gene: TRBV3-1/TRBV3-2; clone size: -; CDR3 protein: CASSRRWEEAFF; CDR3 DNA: TGTGCCAGCAGCCGAAGGTGGGAGGAAGCTTTCTTT
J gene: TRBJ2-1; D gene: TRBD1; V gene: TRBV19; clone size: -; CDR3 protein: CASSMGTGVGDEQFF; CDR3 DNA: TGTGCCAGTAGTATGGGGACAGGGGTGGGAGATGAGCAGTTCTTC
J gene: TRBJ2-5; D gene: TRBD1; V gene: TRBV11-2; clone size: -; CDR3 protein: CASSHPLEVGDRAQETQYF; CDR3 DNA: TGTGCCAGCAGCCATCCCTTAGAAGTAGGGGACAGGGCCCAAGAGACCCAGTACTTC
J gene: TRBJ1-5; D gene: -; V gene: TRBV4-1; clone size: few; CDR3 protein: CASSQGGGGGQPQHF; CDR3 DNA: TGCGCCAGCAGCCAAGGAGGGGGGGGAGGTCAGCCCCAGCATTTT
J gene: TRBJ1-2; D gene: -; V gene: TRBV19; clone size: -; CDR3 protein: CASSIGGLGYTF; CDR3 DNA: TGTGCCAGTAGTATAGGCGGTTTGGGCTACACCTTC
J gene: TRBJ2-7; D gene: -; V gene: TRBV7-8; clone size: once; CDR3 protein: CASSRYAGLSSYEQYF; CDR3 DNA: TGTGCCAGCAGCCGCTATGCAGGGTTAAGCTCCTACGAGCAGTACTTC
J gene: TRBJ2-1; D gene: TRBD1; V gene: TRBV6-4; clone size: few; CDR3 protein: CASSGTGGAYNEQFF; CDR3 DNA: TGTGCCAGCAGTGGGACAGGGGGCGCCTACAATGAGCAGTTCTTC
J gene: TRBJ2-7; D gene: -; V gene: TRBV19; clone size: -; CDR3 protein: CASSIVSGNEQYF; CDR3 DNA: TGTGCCAGTAGTATTGTCTCAGGGAACGAGCAGTACTTC
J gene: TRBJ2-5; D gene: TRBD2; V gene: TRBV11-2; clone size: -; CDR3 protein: CASSLDAEREVLETQYF; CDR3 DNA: TGTGCCAGCAGCTTAGATGCGGAGCGGGAGGTTTTAGAGACCCAGTACTTC
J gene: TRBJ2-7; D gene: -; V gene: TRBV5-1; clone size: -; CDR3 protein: CASSRASSYEQYF; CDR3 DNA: TGCGCCAGCAGCCGAGCCTCCTCCTACGAGCAGTACTTC